The present T cell receptor beta chain was sequenced within a study of shared clonotypes between healthy human individuals. General study points: Donors were few, which limited the genetic and exposure-history diversity represented.

This clone was counted at least ten times. Its antigen is not known. V lost 6 bases and J lost 0, with 11 bases in between. CDR1 and CDR2 from the germline V gene are SNHLY and FYNNEI. This CDR3 is built from 14 residues. Here immunoSEQ multiplex PCR was the method, and the copy in TCRdb shows in-frame clones only, minus some. The sample records about 600,000 clones, roughly four fifths being singletons. Unsorted samples used tens of millions of PBMCs for genomic DNA. V and J are TRBV2 and TRBJ1-2, with D unclear. Sequencing was performed on PBMCs. The clonotype was recovered from a woman in her forties in good health. Some clones in this sample may be carry-over from other donors' samples. The CDR3 loop is CASRRGTANYGYTF. The CDR3 bases are TGTGCCAGCAGACGGGGTACGGCTAACTATGGCTACACCTTC.